Below are 24 T cell receptor beta chains sequenced from a single sample in a study of blood T cell repertoires in COVID-19. TCRdb's table, derived via immunoSEQ multiplex PCR, lists solely in-frame clones and lacks some. This table holds 200,000 to 300,000 clones, just under 85% found once. Specimen: peripheral blood. These receptors were collected from a man in his fifties with acute or convalescent COVID-19.

The chain links TRBV12-5 to TRBJ1-2, with a tentative D call TRBD1 (5 bases). Trimming cost V 2 bases and J 4 bases, with 11 bases left between them. CDR1 is LGHNT and CDR2 is FRNRAP in the germline V gene. The CDR3 is 14 amino acids. CDR3 in amino acids: CASGLTSTVYGYTF. In DNA, the CDR3 is TGTGCTAGTGGTTTGACCTCGACAGTCTATGGCTACACCTTC.

The gene calls are TRBV7-2 and TRBJ2-3, with a tentative D call TRBD1 (6 bases). The CDR3 totals 18 residues. Between the trimmed V and J ends, which lost 4 bases and 1 base, there was a span of 21 bases. Germline V gene lookup returns CDR1 SGHTA and CDR2 FQGNSA. The CDR3 spells CASSSRVGWGRGTDTQYF. CDR3 nucleotide sequence: TGTGCCAGCAGCTCTCGGGTGGGGTGGGGGCGGGGCACAGATACGCAGTATTTT.

The V gene is TRBV28, the J gene TRBJ2-5; 8 nucleotides match TRBD2. CDR1 and CDR2 (germline): MDHEN, SYDVKM. V gave up 4 bases and J gave up 5 bases; unmatched junction bases: 9. This CDR3 comprises 15 residues. The CDR3 region has the DNA TGTGCCAGCAGTTCTGAGCGGGAGATACAGGAGACCCAGTACTTC. It specifies CASSSEREIQETQYF.

The rearrangement links TRBV10-3 to TRBJ2-1; 8 nucleotides match TRBD2. The CDR3 sequence is 16 residues long. Germline assignment: CDR1 ENHRY and CDR2 SYGVKD. J gave up 0 bases and V 2 bases, and 3 bases lay outside the gene matches. The CDR3 nucleotides are TGTGCCATCAGTGAGACGAGCGGGGGCTCCTACAATGAGCAGTTCTTC. Amino acid sequence: CAISETSGGSYNEQFF.

The chain is built from TRBV2 and TRBJ2-2; D is undetermined. V lost 7 bases and J 1 base, leaving 10 bases between the germline ends. CDR1 SNHLY and CDR2 FYNNEI come from the germline V gene. The length of the CDR3 is 14 residues. In DNA form, the CDR3 reads TGTGCCAGCACGCCCTTACTGAACACCGGGGAGCTGTTTTTT. Protein sequence: CASTPLLNTGELFF.

This chain uses TRBV10-1 with TRBJ2-3, with TRBD2 identical over 11 bases. Germline CDR1 is WNHNN and CDR2 is SYGVQD (reference sequence). Germline trimming cut 3 bases from V and 6 bases from J; bases unmatched to any gene: 5. The CDR3 is 15 amino acids. The CDR3 coding sequence is TGCGCCAGCAGTGAAACTAGCGGGGGTACGGATACGCAGTATTTT. Encoded protein: CASSETSGGTDTQYF.

The V and J genes are TRBV4-1 and TRBJ2-3; 12 nucleotides match TRBD1. The trim removed 1 base at V and 4 bases at J, leaving 6 bases unmatched. The CDR3 loop spans 17 amino acids. The V gene's germline CDR1 is MGHRA and CDR2 YSYEKL. CDR3 sequence: CASSQVSGTGGSDTQYF. CDR3 in DNA: TGCGCCAGCAGCCAAGTTTCGGGGACAGGGGGCTCAGATACGCAGTATTTT.

This clone was found a few times. The chain links TRBV5-1 to TRBJ1-2; 10 nucleotides agree with TRBD1. Germline lookup yields CDR1 SGHRS and CDR2 YFSETQ. After removal of 3 bases from V and 12 bases from J, the junction contained 11 bases not matched to a gene. This CDR3 spans 14 amino acids. CDR3 coding DNA: TGCGCCAGCAGCTCCCCGGGACAGGGGTCTGGTGACACCTTC. It codes for CASSSPGQGSGDTF.

The chain uses TRBV12-3 or TRBV12-4 and TRBJ1-1; 7 bases fit TRBD1. V lost 2 bases, J lost 11 bases, and 8 bases stayed unmatched. This CDR3 has 13 amino acids. CDR3 amino acids: CASSLNPYRGAFF. DNA for the CDR3: TGTGCCAGCAGTTTAAACCCCTACAGGGGCGCTTTCTTT.

The rearrangement links TRBV28 to TRBJ1-1, with 7 positions matching TRBD1. CDR3 length: 15 residues. Trimming took 4 bases from V and 1 from J; bases not matched to a gene: 6. From germline, CDR1 is MDHEN and CDR2 SYDVKM. The DNA of the CDR3 is TGTGCCAGCAGTTACCCCGGGACAGCGAACACTGAAGCTTTCTTT. Amino acid sequence: CASSYPGTANTEAFF.

This clone appeared once. The chain joins TRBV28 to TRBJ1-6; no clear D gene. The CDR3 length is 12 residues. Germline values: CDR1 MDHEN, CDR2 SYDVKM. Trimming took off 8 bases at V and 4 bases at J, with 6 bases between the two ends. CDR3 loop: CASQDYNSPLHF. Here the CDR3 DNA reads TGTGCCAGCCAGGATTATAATTCACCCCTCCACTTT.

V usage is TRBV12-5 and J usage is TRBJ1-2; 7 bases agree with TRBD1. V was pared by 1 base and J by 3 bases, with 2 bases of the junction left unmatched. Per germline, CDR1 LGHNT and CDR2 FRNRAP. The CDR3 loop spans 14 amino acids. The CDR3 spells CASGLGDRDYGYTF. The DNA for the CDR3 is TGTGCTAGTGGTTTGGGGGACAGAGACTATGGCTACACCTTC.

The CDR3 is CASSAGGQATNEKLFF. The CDR3 bases are TGTGCCAGCTCGGCAGGGGGCCAGGCGACTAATGAAAAACTGTTTTTT. The gene calls are TRBV18 and TRBJ1-4, with 8 positions matching TRBD1. The J segment lost 2 bases and the V segment lost 6 bases, leaving 8 bases of the junction unmatched. The germline CDR1 and CDR2 sequences are KGHSH and LQKENI. The CDR3 is 16 residues long.

This chain uses TRBV12-3 or TRBV12-4 with TRBJ2-1; D is uncertain. V lost 1 base, J lost 6 bases, and 7 bases lay in between. The CDR3 is made up of 13 amino acids. CDR3 bases: TGTGCCAGCAGTTTAGGTCAGTTCAATGAGCAGTTCTTC. It encodes CASSLGQFNEQFF.

The chain uses TRBV12-3 or TRBV12-4 and TRBJ2-1; possible D gene TRBD2, 5 bases. Trimming pared 3 bases from V and 2 bases from J, leaving 5 bases between. The CDR3 extends over 13 amino acids. The CDR3 reads CASSFGAYNEQFF. Here the CDR3 DNA reads TGTGCCAGCAGTTTCGGGGCCTACAATGAGCAGTTCTTC.

CDR3 region: CASSWDRESPLHF. The CDR3 DNA is TGTGCCAGCAGCTGGGACAGGGAATCACCCCTCCACTTT. V and J are TRBV11-3 and TRBJ1-6; TRBD1 matches 9 bases. This CDR3 has 13 amino acids. CDR1 is SGHNT, CDR2 YENEEA, per germline. V trimming: 4 bases; J trimming: 10 bases; junction bases outside the gene matches: 2.

The J gene is TRBJ2-3, the V gene TRBV30; maybe TRBD2 (6 bases). This CDR3 is 14 amino acids long. Germline CDR1 GTSNPN, CDR2 SVGIG (reference sequence). The V gene lost 8 bases and the J gene lost 1 base, with 16 bases spanning the gap. CDR3 nucleotides: TGTGCCAGGGCGGGGTGGGGTGGCACAGATACGCAGTATTTT. As protein: CARAGWGGTDTQYF.

The chain couples TRBV6-1 to TRBJ2-5, with 12 bases that match TRBD2. Germline V gene data show CDR1 as MNHNS and CDR2 as SASEGT. CDR3 length: 17 residues. The V segment lost 4 bases and the J segment 4 bases; nucleotides outside the gene matches: 10. CDR3 in DNA: TGTGCCAGCAGTGCCGGGGGCTCGGGACTAGCGGGAGAGACCCAGTACTTC. Translating gives CASSAGGSGLAGETQYF.

This clone was detected only a few times. The J gene is TRBJ2-7, the V gene TRBV2; TRBD2 aligns across 10 bases. The junction had 12 bases not matched to a gene; V was cut back by 7 bases and J by 3 bases. This CDR3 comprises 16 residues. CDR1 is SNHLY, CDR2 FYNNEI, per germline. CDR3 sequence reads: CASNRGLALTYYEQYF. In DNA form, the CDR3 reads TGTGCCAGCAATAGGGGACTAGCGCTAACCTACTACGAGCAGTACTTC.

CDR3 amino acids: CASSPPGSGQNTEAFF. CDR3 nucleotide sequence: TGTGCCAGCTCACCACCTGGCTCAGGGCAGAACACTGAAGCTTTCTTT. The chain recombines TRBV18 with TRBJ1-1; TRBD1 might be the D (5 bases). Trimming took 0 bases from V and 1 from J, leaving 12 bases between them. Germline assignment: CDR1 KGHSH and CDR2 LQKENI. This CDR3 spans 16 amino acids.

The rearrangement uses TRBV6-5 and TRBJ2-1, with 10 bases aligning to TRBD2. The J segment lost 8 bases and the V segment lost 8 bases, leaving 9 bases of the junction unmatched. Germline CDR1 and CDR2: MNHEY and SVGAGI. The CDR3 contains 14 residues. This chain's CDR3 is CASPGLSGRDEQFF. The CDR3 region has the DNA TGTGCCAGCCCCGGACTAAGCGGGAGGGATGAGCAGTTCTTC.

The chain uses TRBV6-2 or TRBV6-3 and TRBJ1-2; D is uncertain. The germline V gene has CDR1 MNHEY and CDR2 SVGEGT. The CDR3 covers 15 residues. V lost 0 bases to trimming and J lost 3 bases, with 11 bases between them. The CDR3 DNA reads as TGTGCCAGCAGTTACTCGGTTTCCCGGGACTATGGCTACACCTTC. As protein: CASSYSVSRDYGYTF.

This clone was seen ten or more times. The rearrangement links TRBV28 to TRBJ2-7; D is perhaps TRBD2 (6 bases). V dropped 3 bases and J dropped 2 bases, with 11 bases sitting between them. The germline CDR1 and CDR2 sequences are MDHEN and SYDVKM. The CDR3 has 14 residues. CDR3 amino acids: CASSFDAGTYEQYF. CDR3 nucleotides: TGTGCCAGCAGTTTCGATGCGGGAACCTACGAGCAGTACTTC.

Remarks on this clone: The junction and the germline gene differ at one end; a read error may be behind it. The chain has TRBV7-8 and TRBJ2-5, with 12 bases that match TRBD2. From germline, CDR1 is SGHVS and CDR2 FQNEAQ. The length of the CDR3 is 14 residues. Here the CDR3 reads CASSSTGLAGLTDF. DNA for the CDR3: TGTGCCAGCAGCTCGACCGGACTAGCGGGGTTAACGGACTTC.